Below, one TCR beta chain is given with its context. What antigen it recognizes has not been identified. No much larger clone is present one base from it, and per-base qualities are unavailable. Genomic DNA was extracted from sorted cells for sequencing of the TCRbeta CDR3 region. The immunoSEQ Assay was used to sequence the TCRbeta CDR3 regions. TCRdb limited this immuneACCESS table to in-frame rearrangements with V and J called. A share of clones is missing; checked studies link under half to unresolved V genes, and the rest is unexplained. The sample table records 25,000 or so clones; just under 75% of these occur just once. The ten largest clones add up to more than 15% of the sample. This sample is part of a study of OX40 agonist ivuxolimab in advanced cancers. The study in broad terms: The costimulatory receptor OX40 (CD134) was targeted by ivuxolimab, a fully human IgG2 agonistic monoclonal antibody. Intravenous ivuxolimab was administered to patients every 2 weeks at six dose levels: 0.01, 0.1, 0.3, 1.5, 3 and 10 mg/kg. The monotherapy dose-escalation portion (N ≈ 55 patients) of the phase I ivuxolimab trial is reported in the paper. Patients were allowed to have had prior anti-PD-1, anti-PD-L1 or anti-CTLA-4 therapy, and 40% of the dose-escalation patients had previously received checkpoint inhibitors. Of the 50 to 55 patients in dose escalation, about 20 had hepatocellular carcinoma, around 15 had melanoma, 9 had renal cell carcinoma and 9 had head and neck cancer. Three dose-escalation patients achieved partial responses, one with hepatocellular carcinoma and two with cutaneous melanoma. Peripheral TCRbeta sequencing was intended to test whether TCR sequence diversity was altered and clonal T-cell expansion was caused by ivuxolimab. The dose-escalation cohort was over 70% male with a mean age of roughly 62 years, ranging from roughly 20 to 80. The research as a whole found: At doses from 0.1 to 3.0 mg/kg, clonal expansion was seen in both CD4+ and CD8+ blood T cells between baseline and week 6. In the 0.1-3.0 mg/kg groups, partial responders were among the patients with the lowest normalized peripheral clonal expansion, particularly in CD8+ T cells. After ivuxolimab, expanded clones were on average more numerous among CD8+ T cells than among CD4+ T cells. Low levels of normalized T-cell clonal expansion were also seen in some nonresponding patients. Which antigens the clonally expanded peripheral T cells were specific for was not determined.

The germline ends are 7 bases apart after V is trimmed by 2 bases and J by 3 bases. The germline V gene gives CDR1 as MNHEY and CDR2 as SVGAGI. From its cysteine to its phenylalanine, the CDR3 spans 13 amino acids. Only CDR3 DNA is held: 39 bases, read in frame from base 1. Patients with autoimmune disease history or receiving systemic immunosuppression were excluded from the trial. In every dose cohort, peripheral blood was drawn for TCR sequencing at baseline, cycle 4 day 1, and cycle 7 day 1. Samples came from an open-label, multicenter, first-in-human phase I dose-escalation trial of ivuxolimab. Adults with locally advanced or metastatic melanoma, renal cell carcinoma, hepatocellular carcinoma or head and neck squamous cell carcinoma were enrolled in the trial. CD4+ and CD8+ T cells were sorted separately from peripheral blood before TCR sequencing.

The clonotype originates from an adult with an advanced solid tumor such as melanoma, head and neck, liver or kidney cancer. The sample here was CD4+ or CD8+ T cells sorted from blood, taken in a trial of the OX40 agonist ivuxolimab. The V and J segments used are TRBV6-5 and TRBJ1-2, and possibly TRBD1, on 5 matching bases. The DNA reads as follows: TGTGCCAGCAGTTACGGGGGGGACTATGGCTACACCTTC. It translates as CASSYGGDYGYTF.